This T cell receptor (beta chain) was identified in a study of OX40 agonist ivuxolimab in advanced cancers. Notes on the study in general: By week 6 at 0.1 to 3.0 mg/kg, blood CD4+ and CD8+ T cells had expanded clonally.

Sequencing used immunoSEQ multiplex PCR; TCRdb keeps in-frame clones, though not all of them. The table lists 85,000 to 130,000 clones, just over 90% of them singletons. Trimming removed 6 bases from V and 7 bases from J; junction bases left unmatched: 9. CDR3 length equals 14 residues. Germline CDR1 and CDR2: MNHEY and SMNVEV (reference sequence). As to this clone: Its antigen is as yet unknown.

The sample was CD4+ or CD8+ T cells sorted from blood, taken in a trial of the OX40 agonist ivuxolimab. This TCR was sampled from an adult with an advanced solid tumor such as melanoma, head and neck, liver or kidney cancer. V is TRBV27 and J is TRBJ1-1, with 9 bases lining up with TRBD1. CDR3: CASRSRQGVGEAFF. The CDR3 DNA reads TGTGCCAGCAGGAGCCGACAGGGGGTGGGTGAAGCTTTCTTT.